The clone carrying this TCR beta chain has a handful of counts. Using a J-beta primer mix together with a sample-barcoded 5' primer, a second PCR was run for roughly 6 to 11 cycles. From the 5' RACE reads, TCRdb called clonotypes with MiXCR, one entry per CDR3 protein. The table includes some 370,000 distinct CDR3 sequences, about 55% detected once. This record comes from a study of blood T cells in healthy people across ages. The CDR3 covers 15 residues. Germline V gene lookup returns CDR1 LGHNA and CDR2 YSLEER. V was pared by 0 bases and J by 3 bases, with 9 bases between. The source material was blood. The TCR was taken from a man between 60 and 70 years old in good health. The chain couples TRBV4-3 to TRBJ2-1; the D gene is possibly TRBD2 (7 bases). CDR3 sequence reads: CASSQEGGGYNEQFF. CDR3 coding DNA: TGCGCCAGCAGCCAAGAGGGAGGGGGCTACAATGAGCAGTTCTTC.